A selection of T cell receptor beta chains follows, all from one sample in a study of beta chain features in type 1 diabetes. The method was immunoSEQ multiplex PCR; TCRdb's version includes in-frame clones alone and lacks a portion of them. This sample has more than 300,000 clones; roughly 12% occur once, and the top ten carry about 0.018%. Sequenced: naive CD4+ T cells from blood. Receptor source: a man younger than 35 in good health. The CDR3 runs from the conserved cysteine through the conserved F or W. The order of the fields is clone size, D gene, J gene, V gene, CDR3 protein, CDR3 DNA. A D gene is named only where the DNA matches it firmly. Size values are once, few and many counts, or a class for expanded clones, and some rows have none.

clone_size: few; d_call: TRBD2; j_call: TRBJ2-5; v_call: TRBV19; cdr3_aa: CASSILKTSGETQYF; cdr3_nt: TGTGCCAGTAGTATATTGAAAACTAGCGGGGAGACCCAGTACTTC
clone_size: few; d_call: TRBD1; j_call: TRBJ2-5; v_call: TRBV6-6; cdr3_aa: CASSYSSQGAWGTQYF; cdr3_nt: TGTGCCAGCAGTTACTCGAGTCAGGGGGCCTGGGGGACCCAGTACTTC
clone_size: -; d_call: TRBD1; j_call: TRBJ2-7; v_call: TRBV7-3; cdr3_aa: CASSPTGRYEQYF; cdr3_nt: TGTGCCAGCAGCCCGACAGGGCGCTACGAGCAGTACTTC
clone_size: few; d_call: -; j_call: TRBJ1-1; v_call: TRBV30; cdr3_aa: CAWSVNTNTEAFF; cdr3_nt: TGTGCCTGGAGTGTCAACACGAACACTGAAGCTTTCTTT
clone_size: -; d_call: -; j_call: TRBJ2-6; v_call: TRBV29-1; cdr3_aa: CSVAGTSLSGANVLTF; cdr3_nt: TGCAGCGTTGCCGGGACATCGCTCTCTGGGGCCAACGTCCTGACTTTC
clone_size: -; d_call: -; j_call: TRBJ1-2; v_call: TRBV6-5; cdr3_aa: CASSYGAGGYGYTF; cdr3_nt: TGTGCCAGCAGTTATGGCGCGGGCGGGTATGGCTACACCTTC
clone_size: few; d_call: TRBD2; j_call: TRBJ2-7; v_call: TRBV7-3; cdr3_aa: CASSLSSGPYEQYF; cdr3_nt: TGTGCCAGCAGCCTTTCTAGCGGTCCCTACGAGCAGTACTTC
clone_size: -; d_call: -; j_call: TRBJ1-5; v_call: TRBV6-6; cdr3_aa: CAISPTAGNQPQHF; cdr3_nt: TGTGCCATCAGTCCAACTGCAGGGAATCAGCCCCAGCATTTT
clone_size: few; d_call: -; j_call: TRBJ2-1; v_call: TRBV9; cdr3_aa: CASSVDLAGSYNEQFF; cdr3_nt: TGTGCCAGCAGCGTAGACCTAGCAGGATCCTACAATGAGCAGTTCTTC
clone_size: -; d_call: -; j_call: TRBJ2-7; v_call: TRBV7-3; cdr3_aa: CASSLLTYEQYF; cdr3_nt: TGTGCCAGCAGCTTATTAACCTACGAGCAGTACTTC
clone_size: -; d_call: TRBD2; j_call: TRBJ2-7; v_call: TRBV7-3; cdr3_aa: CASSRLAGYEQYF; cdr3_nt: TGTGCCAGCAGCCGACTAGCGGGGTACGAGCAGTACTTC
clone_size: few; d_call: TRBD2; j_call: TRBJ2-7; v_call: TRBV18; cdr3_aa: CASSPGLGVSYEQYF; cdr3_nt: TGTGCCAGCTCACCCGGACTAGGAGTTTCCTACGAGCAGTACTTC
clone_size: -; d_call: TRBD1; j_call: TRBJ1-2; v_call: TRBV30; cdr3_aa: CAWSVLGQGHGYTF; cdr3_nt: TGTGCCTGGAGTGTACTCGGACAGGGTCATGGCTACACCTTC
clone_size: -; d_call: TRBD2; j_call: TRBJ2-7; v_call: TRBV4-3; cdr3_aa: CASSQEFSGRTYEQYF; cdr3_nt: TGCGCCAGCAGCCAAGAGTTTAGCGGGAGAACCTACGAGCAGTACTTC
clone_size: -; d_call: TRBD2; j_call: TRBJ2-5; v_call: TRBV15; cdr3_aa: CATSSGGAGETQYF; cdr3_nt: TGTGCCACCAGCAGCGGGGGGGCAGGAGAGACCCAGTACTTC
clone_size: -; d_call: TRBD1; j_call: TRBJ1-2; v_call: TRBV6-6; cdr3_aa: CASSPGGQGDYGYTF; cdr3_nt: TGTGCCAGCAGCCCGGGAGGACAGGGTGACTATGGCTACACCTTC
clone_size: -; d_call: -; j_call: TRBJ2-7; v_call: TRBV6-6; cdr3_aa: CAIQRDSYEQYF; cdr3_nt: TGTGCCATCCAACGTGACAGCTACGAGCAGTACTTC
clone_size: -; d_call: -; j_call: TRBJ2-5; v_call: TRBV5-4; cdr3_aa: CASSPRGEQETQYF; cdr3_nt: TGTGCCAGCAGCCCCAGGGGGGAGCAGGAGACCCAGTACTTC
clone_size: few; d_call: -; j_call: TRBJ2-1; v_call: TRBV9; cdr3_aa: CASSETRDGEQFF; cdr3_nt: TGTGCCAGCAGCGAGACTAGAGACGGTGAGCAGTTCTTC
clone_size: -; d_call: TRBD1; j_call: TRBJ1-2; v_call: TRBV28; cdr3_aa: CASSRQGNYGYTF; cdr3_nt: TGTGCCAGCAGTAGACAGGGGAACTATGGCTACACCTTC
clone_size: few; d_call: -; j_call: TRBJ2-7; v_call: TRBV9; cdr3_aa: CASSRGLSYEQYF; cdr3_nt: TGTGCCAGCAGCAGGGGCCTGTCCTACGAGCAGTACTTC